Shown below are 28 T cell receptor beta chains from a single sample sequenced in a study of blood T cell repertoires in COVID-19. Sequenced by immunoSEQ multiplex PCR; TCRdb stores in-frame clones only, minus some. This sample yields tens of thousands of clones, of which around nine tenths are seen a single time; under 6.5% belongs to the top ten. Material for sequencing was peripheral blood. The source is a human donor in a cohort sampled during active COVID-19.

This chain uses TRBV12-3 or TRBV12-4 with TRBJ2-7, with 8 nucleotides matching TRBD1. With 7 bases clipped from V and 7 bases from J, the junction kept 9 bases outside the gene matches. CDR3 length: 13 residues. The chain's CDR3 is CASMQGAVSEQYF. DNA for the CDR3: TGTGCCAGCATGCAGGGGGCGGTGAGTGAGCAGTACTTC.

The chain combines TRBV5-8 with TRBJ1-1; D is perhaps TRBD1 (5 bases). The ends were cut back, 2 bases at V and 11 bases at J, with 13 bases in the middle. This CDR3 has 12 amino acids. From germline, CDR1 is SGHTS and CDR2 YDEGEE. This CDR3 reads CASSFRQNGAFF. As DNA, the CDR3 is TGTGCCAGCAGCTTTAGACAGAACGGGGCTTTCTTT.

The chain links TRBV6-5 to TRBJ2-7, with 9 bases identical to TRBD1. V lost 8 bases, J lost 0 bases, and 5 bases stayed unmatched. CDR3 length equals 14 residues. Germline V gives CDR1 MNHEY, CDR2 SVGAGI. As DNA, the CDR3 is TGTGCCAGCTCTTGGGACAGGGCCTCCTACGAGCAGTACTTC. Its protein is CASSWDRASYEQYF.

CDR3 residues: CASSLTGGGAGETQYF. CDR3 coding DNA: TGTGCCAGCAGCTTAACCGGCGGGGGGGCAGGGGAGACCCAGTACTTC. The rearrangement joins TRBV11-2 to TRBJ2-5, with 9 bases matching TRBD2. Per the germline V gene, CDR1 is SGHAT and CDR2 is FQNNGV. J gave up 5 bases and V 2 bases, and 9 bases lay outside the gene matches. The CDR3 spans 16 residues.

The rearrangement joins TRBV11-1 to TRBJ1-1, with D maybe TRBD1 (5 bases). Trimming removed 1 base at V and 1 base at J, with 10 bases between. CDR3 length: 15 residues. Germline CDR1 reads SGHAT; CDR2 reads FQDESV (reference sequence). CDR3 bases: TGTGCCAGCAGCTTAGGTGGGACTGGGAACACTGAAGCTTTCTTT. Residues: CASSLGGTGNTEAFF.

The chain combines TRBV11-1 with TRBJ2-7; 7 bases match TRBD1. The J segment lost 3 bases and the V segment lost 2 bases, leaving 4 bases of the junction unmatched. The CDR3 runs 14 residues. Germline V gene lookup returns CDR1 SGHAT and CDR2 FQDESV (reference sequence). CDR3 nucleotides: TGTGCCAGCAGCTTAAGGGGACAGCACTACGAGCAGTACTTC. It specifies CASSLRGQHYEQYF. The entire variable domain, with the rest obtained from reference TRBV11-1 and TRBJ2-7, is as follows: EAEVAQSPRYKITEKSQAVAFWCDPISGHATLYWYRQILGQGPELLVQFQDESVVDDSQLPKDRFSAERLKGVDSTLKIQPAELGDSAMYLCASSLRGQHYEQYFGPGTRLTVT.

This chain connects TRBV12-3 or TRBV12-4 to TRBJ1-2; D not certain. Trimming removed 0 bases from V and 7 bases from J, with 9 bases in between. The CDR3 is made up of 13 amino acids. CDR3: CASSLAGGGGYTF. The CDR3 coding sequence is TGTGCCAGCAGTTTAGCAGGCGGCGGTGGCTACACCTTC.

V usage is TRBV4-1 and J usage is TRBJ2-3; D gene ambiguous. CDR1 is MGHRA, CDR2 YSYEKL, per germline. The CDR3 spans 16 residues. The germline V and J ends were trimmed by 0 bases and 0 bases, with 10 bases remaining between them. For the CDR3, the DNA is TGCGCCAGCAGCCAAGATCATAAACGGAGCACAGATACGCAGTATTTT. Amino acid sequence: CASSQDHKRSTDTQYF.

This rearrangement joins TRBV6-2 or TRBV6-3 to TRBJ2-7; possibly TRBD1 for D (5 bases). CDR3 length: 11 amino acids. Germline CDR1 reads MNHEY; CDR2 reads SVGEGT. Deletions cut 0 bases from V and 12 bases from J, with 9 bases between. CDR3 amino acids: CASSYSGAWYF. For the CDR3, the DNA is TGTGCCAGCAGTTACTCAGGGGCATGGTACTTC.

V usage is TRBV7-3 and J usage is TRBJ2-3; 11 nucleotides match TRBD2. CDR3 length: 16 amino acids. The germline V gene encodes CDR1 SGHTA and CDR2 FQGTGA. The V segment lost 2 bases and the J segment 2 bases; nucleotides outside the gene matches: 3. In nucleotides, the CDR3 is TGTGCCAGCAGCTTAGTAGCGGGGGGGCTCACAGATACGCAGTATTTT. Protein: CASSLVAGGLTDTQYF.

The V and J genes are TRBV7-8 and TRBJ1-6, with D possibly matching TRBD1 (5 bases). CDR1 SGHVS and CDR2 FQNEAQ come from the germline V gene. Trimming left V 5 bases short and J 15 bases short, with 14 bases between. The CDR3 consists of 12 residues. Here the CDR3 reads CASSRGSGRLHF. The CDR3 DNA reads as TGTGCCAGCAGCCGGGGGAGCGGCCGCCTCCACTTT.

The chain recombines TRBV7-2 with TRBJ2-5; tentatively, D is TRBD1 (5 bases). Looked up from germline, CDR1 is SGHTA and CDR2 is FQGNSA. This CDR3 has 16 residues. The V end was cut by 2 bases, the J end by 1 base, with 14 bases between. CDR3 nucleotides: TGTGCCAGCAGCTTATTTCCGCAAGGGGCCCAAGAGACCCAGTACTTC. Its translation is CASSLFPQGAQETQYF. The full variable domain, in which reference TRBV7-2 and TRBJ2-5 provide the parts outside the CDR3, is GAGVSQSPSNKVTEKGKDVELRCDPISGHTALYWYRQSLGQGLEFLIYFQGNSAPDKSGLPSDRFSAERTGGSVSTLTIQRTQQEDSAVYLCASSLFPQGAQETQYFGPGTRLLVL.

CDR3 in amino acids: CASSIRGQGGETQYF. In DNA, the CDR3 is TGTGCCAGTAGTATCCGGGGACAGGGGGGAGAGACCCAGTACTTC. V usage is TRBV19 and J usage is TRBJ2-5, with 11 bases fitting TRBD1. V lost 3 bases, J lost 4 bases, and 4 bases stayed unmatched. CDR1 and CDR2 (germline): LNHDA, SQIVND (reference sequence). The CDR3 is made up of 15 amino acids.

The chain combines TRBV10-3 with TRBJ2-1; 11 bases are a match to TRBD2. CDR1 is ENHRY and CDR2 is SYGVKD in the germline V gene. The CDR3 runs to 16 residues. Trimming cost V 3 bases and J 0 bases; bases outside gene matches: 1. The CDR3 sequence is CAISDGLAGSYNEQFF. In nucleotides, the CDR3 is TGTGCCATCAGTGACGGACTAGCGGGCTCCTACAATGAGCAGTTCTTC.

The chain carries TRBV9 and TRBJ2-1; weak D call: TRBD2 (6 bases). The CDR3 is 15 amino acids. Trimming removed 4 bases at V and 4 bases at J, with 15 bases between. CDR1 is SGDLS, CDR2 YYNGEE, per germline. The CDR3 is CASSHYGGAYNEQFF. The DNA of the CDR3 is TGTGCCAGCAGCCACTATGGCGGGGCTTACAATGAGCAGTTCTTC.

This rearrangement joins TRBV12-3 or TRBV12-4 to TRBJ2-7, with TRBD1 matching 10 bases. J was trimmed by 4 bases and V by 7 bases; bases with no gene match: 4. This CDR3 region has 13 residues. The CDR3 reads CASNRDRGYEQYF. In nucleotides, the CDR3 is TGTGCCAGCAACCGGGACAGGGGATACGAGCAGTACTTC.

This rearrangement joins TRBV5-6 to TRBJ1-4; 9 bases are shared with TRBD1. Germline CDR1 SGHDT, CDR2 YYEEEE. The CDR3 extends over 14 amino acids. V lost 4 bases, J lost 7 bases, and 5 bases stayed unmatched. The CDR3 here is CASSGEGQGEKLFF. For the CDR3, the DNA is TGTGCCAGCAGCGGCGAGGGACAGGGTGAAAAACTGTTTTTT.

This clone appeared once. This sequence joins TRBV7-8 and TRBJ1-5, with 8 bases aligning to TRBD1. V trimming: 1 base; J trimming: 6 bases; junction bases outside the gene matches: 2. Germline CDR1 is SGHVS and CDR2 is FQNEAQ. The CDR3 loop spans 14 amino acids. CDR3 coding DNA: TGTGCCAGCAGCTTAGACAGGGGGACTCAGCCCCAGCATTTT. Residues: CASSLDRGTQPQHF.

The chain has TRBV7-9 and TRBJ1-5; unclear D gene. The CDR3 is made up of 13 amino acids. V shed 3 bases and J shed 1 base, with 4 bases lying between them. Germline V CDR1 and CDR2: SEHNR, FQNEAQ (reference sequence). DNA of the CDR3: TGTGCCAGCAGCTTCGGGAGCAATCAGCCCCAGCATTTT. It is translated as CASSFGSNQPQHF.

This clone was seen a few times. CDR3 sequence reads: CASSEDTGGESYEQYF. The CDR3 DNA reads TGTGCCAGCAGTGAAGACACAGGGGGGGAGTCCTACGAGCAGTACTTC. The chain couples TRBV6-1 to TRBJ2-7, with TRBD1 as a possible D gene (8 bases). There are 16 residues in the CDR3. V shed 1 base and J shed 1 base, with 14 bases lying between them. Germline assignment: CDR1 MNHNS and CDR2 SASEGT.

This clone was found once. The V gene is TRBV4-1, the J gene TRBJ2-5; the match to TRBD2 covers 10 bases. With V trimmed by 1 base and J by 4 bases, 3 bases remained unmatched. This CDR3 has 15 residues. Germline V lookup: CDR1 MGHRA, CDR2 YSYEKL. The CDR3 nucleotides read TGCGCCAGCAGCCAAGGACTAGCGGGCCCAGAGACCCAGTACTTC. Its protein is CASSQGLAGPETQYF.

The chain carries TRBV6-2 or TRBV6-3 and TRBJ2-1; D is perhaps TRBD2 (5 bases). This CDR3 has 12 amino acids. Trimming took 2 bases from V and 15 from J, leaving 14 bases between them. The germline CDR1 and CDR2 sequences are MNHEY and SVGEGT. The CDR3 region is CASSYPPGEWFF. CDR3 bases: TGTGCCAGCAGTTACCCCCCCGGGGAGTGGTTCTTC.

The J gene is TRBJ1-2, the V gene TRBV5-1; 7 positions agree with TRBD1. Per germline, CDR1 SGHRS and CDR2 YFSETQ. The ends lost 0 bases at V and 8 bases at J; junction bases unmatched: 13. The CDR3 spans 16 residues. The CDR3 region has the DNA TGCGCCAGCAGCTTGGCTGGGCGAAGGGGGCTTCGGGGCTACACCTTC. Protein: CASSLAGRRGLRGYTF.

V and J are TRBV12-5 and TRBJ2-3, with D tentatively TRBD2 (6 bases). The germline V gene encodes CDR1 LGHNT and CDR2 FRNRAP. The CDR3 has 13 residues. V lost 6 bases to trimming and J lost 5 bases, with 12 bases between them. The chain's CDR3 is CASGRGSGDTQYF. The CDR3 coding sequence is TGTGCTAGTGGCCGGGGGTCGGGAGATACGCAGTATTTT.

The count of this clone is one. This chain's CDR3 is CASSLGGTGSGELFF. The CDR3 nucleotides read TGTGCCAGCAGCTTGGGGGGGACAGGGTCCGGGGAGCTGTTTTTT. V usage is TRBV7-9 and J usage is TRBJ2-2; 9 bases agree with TRBD1. Unmatched junction bases numbered 5, after V lost 3 bases and J lost 6 bases. The germline gives CDR1 SEHNR, CDR2 FQNEAQ (reference sequence). This CDR3 is 15 amino acids long.

The chain couples TRBV9 to TRBJ1-3; D is ambiguous. The ends were cut back, 3 bases at V and 2 bases at J, with 9 bases in the middle. Germline CDR1 is SGDLS and CDR2 is YYNGEE. The CDR3 has 14 amino acids. CDR3 sequence: CASSAGSAGNTIYF. The DNA for the CDR3 is TGTGCCAGCAGCGCGGGTAGCGCTGGAAACACCATATATTTT.

The V and J genes are TRBV5-1 and TRBJ1-2; 8 bases are shared with TRBD1. Germline values: CDR1 SGHRS, CDR2 YFSETQ. The V and J ends lost 4 bases and 9 bases, in that order; junction bases with no gene match: 14. This CDR3 has 15 amino acids. In DNA, the CDR3 is TGCGCCAGCAGCCTAGGGACAGGTCCCCTATCAAGCTACACCTTC. Its translation: CASSLGTGPLSSYTF.

This clone was seen a handful of times. The chain combines TRBV5-8 with TRBJ2-7; 9 bases are shared with TRBD1. The CDR3 totals 16 residues. Per germline, CDR1 SGHTS and CDR2 YDEGEE. V shed 0 bases and J 5 bases; nucleotides not matched to a gene: 9. The CDR3 region has the DNA TGTGCCAGCAGCTTGGCCACCGGGACAGGGTTCCACGAGCAGTACTTC. Encoded protein: CASSLATGTGFHEQYF.